This entry lists 19 T cell receptor beta chains sequenced from one sample in a study of blood T cell repertoires in COVID-19. Generated by immunoSEQ multiplex PCR, the TCRdb table keeps only in-frame clones and is missing some. The sample lists fewer than 80,000 clones, approximately 91% occurring once. The sequencing sample was made of peripheral blood. The receptors here all came from a woman aged 50 to 60 with active or convalescent COVID-19.

The chain joins TRBV14 to TRBJ2-7; perhaps TRBD2 as D (6 bases). Germline assignment: CDR1 SGHDN and CDR2 FVKESK. The CDR3 runs 12 residues. V lost 0 bases, J lost 9 bases, and 9 bases lay in between. CDR3 in DNA: TGTGCCAGCAGCCAAGATGGGGGGTCGCAGTACTTC. Translated: CASSQDGGSQYF.

This clone was found a few times. The V and J genes are TRBV28 and TRBJ1-3; D is unresolved. Germline V gives CDR1 MDHEN, CDR2 SYDVKM. This CDR3 contains 14 residues. Trimming shortened V by 3 bases and J by 0 bases, and 6 bases separated the two germline ends. The CDR3 reads CASSFTNSGNTIYF. The DNA of the CDR3 is TGTGCCAGCAGTTTTACTAACTCTGGAAACACCATATATTTT.

The rearrangement joins TRBV5-6 to TRBJ2-1, with TRBD2 matching over 9 bases. The germline V gene has CDR1 SGHDT and CDR2 YYEEEE. V dropped 0 bases and J dropped 7; count of bases not matched to a gene: 5. CDR3 length: 15 amino acids. The DNA of the CDR3 is TGTGCCAGCAGCTTGGGCGGGAGGGCCCTAAATGAGCAGTTCTTC. Translation gives CASSLGGRALNEQFF.

The chain has TRBV5-1 and TRBJ2-7; the match to TRBD2 covers 14 bases. Trimming removed 3 bases from V and 4 bases from J; junction bases left unmatched: 12. CDR3 length equals 18 residues. In germline, CDR1 is SGHRS, CDR2 YFSETQ. CDR3 coding DNA: TGCGCCAGCAGCTCAGGACTAGCGGGAGGCCGAGACGTATACGAGCAGTACTTC. This sequence encodes CASSSGLAGGRDVYEQYF. The full variable domain, in which reference TRBV5-1 and TRBJ2-7 provide the parts outside the CDR3, is KAGVTQTPRYLIKTRGQQVTLSCSPISGHRSVSWYQQTPGQGLQFLFEYFSETQRNKGNFPGRFSGRQFSNSRSEMNVSTLELGDSALYLCASSSGLAGGRDVYEQYFGPGTRLTVT.

The chain employs TRBV5-4 and TRBJ2-5; 12 positions agree with TRBD2. The CDR3 covers 16 residues. V was pared by 7 bases and J by 1 base, with 8 bases of the junction left unmatched. CDR1 and CDR2 from the germline V gene are SGHNT and YYREEE (reference sequence). CDR3: CASGGLAGGPQETQYF. The CDR3 DNA reads TGTGCCAGCGGAGGCCTAGCGGGAGGGCCCCAAGAGACCCAGTACTTC.

V and J are TRBV11-1 and TRBJ1-1; tentative D call: TRBD1 (5 bases). The germline gives CDR1 SGHAT, CDR2 FQDESV (reference sequence). Trimming left V 2 bases short and J 4 bases short, with 14 bases between. CDR3 size: 15 residues. Here the CDR3 DNA reads TGTGCCAGCAGCTTAAGGCAGGGAGGGGCCACTGAAGCTTTCTTT. The encoded protein is CASSLRQGGATEAFF.

This rearrangement joins TRBV5-8 to TRBJ2-5, with TRBD1 identical over 9 bases. Germline values: CDR1 SGHTS, CDR2 YDEGEE. V lost 4 bases to trimming and J lost 4 bases; unmatched junction nucleotides: 5. CDR3 size: 14 residues. This CDR3 is CASSLYRGLETQYF. CDR3 coding DNA: TGTGCCAGCAGCCTATACAGGGGGCTAGAGACCCAGTACTTC.

The rearrangement uses TRBV27 and TRBJ2-6; D not certain. V was pared by 5 bases and J by 2 bases, with 7 bases between. The CDR3 is 14 amino acids. Germline-derived CDR1 and CDR2 are MNHEY and SMNVEV (reference sequence). As DNA, the CDR3 is TGTGCCAGCAGTCCAAACACTGGGGCCAACGTCCTGACTTTC. It is translated as CASSPNTGANVLTF.

This clone was seen only a few times. This chain uses TRBV4-2 with TRBJ1-6; no firm D call. The length of the CDR3 is 14 residues. V was shortened by 0 bases and J by 9 bases, with 9 bases between the two germline ends. CDR1 is LGHNA, CDR2 YNFKEQ, per germline. CDR3 loop: CASSQDSLFSPLHF. The CDR3, as DNA: TGTGCCAGCAGCCAAGATTCACTGTTTTCACCCCTCCACTTT.

The V and J genes are TRBV5-1 and TRBJ1-5, with a weak D call TRBD1 (6 bases). V shed 0 bases and J shed 3 bases, with 10 bases lying between them. There are 15 residues in the CDR3. Looked up from germline, CDR1 is SGHRS and CDR2 is YFSETQ. Here the CDR3 DNA reads TGCGCCAGCAGCTTGGCCGGGGGGCCCAATCAGCCCCAGCATTTT. This translates into CASSLAGGPNQPQHF. The complete variable domain, with remaining parts taken from reference TRBV5-1 and TRBJ1-5, reads KAGVTQTPRYLIKTRGQQVTLSCSPISGHRSVSWYQQTPGQGLQFLFEYFSETQRNKGNFPGRFSGRQFSNSRSEMNVSTLELGDSALYLCASSLAGGPNQPQHFGDGTRLSIL.

The chain carries TRBV18 and TRBJ1-1; possibly TRBD1 for D (5 bases). The CDR3 length is 15 residues. Germline assignment: CDR1 KGHSH and CDR2 LQKENI. V was cut by 4 bases and J by 3 bases, with 15 bases left in between. The CDR3 region has the DNA TGTGCCAGCTCACTAAATCAGGGCTGGGACACTGAAGCTTTCTTT. It translates to CASSLNQGWDTEAFF.

The chain links TRBV18 to TRBJ2-7; weak D call: TRBD2 (7 bases). Trimming cost V 0 bases and J 4 bases, with 19 bases left between them. The CDR3 sequence is 17 residues long. Germline CDR1 reads KGHSH; CDR2 reads LQKENI. CDR3 DNA: TGTGCCAGCTCACCACCCCTCAAGGGAGGGGGGGAGTACGAGCAGTACTTC. Amino acid sequence: CASSPPLKGGGEYEQYF.

The chain uses TRBV30 and TRBJ1-2; D is ambiguous. The CDR3 is made up of 15 amino acids. Between the trimmed V and J ends, which lost 2 bases and 1 base, there was a span of 14 bases. Germline V gene data show CDR1 as GTSNPN and CDR2 as SVGIG (reference sequence). The CDR3 spells CAWSTQAPINYGYTF. The CDR3 nucleotides are TGTGCCTGGAGTACCCAGGCTCCCATTAACTATGGCTACACCTTC. The full variable domain, rest sourced from reference TRBV30 and TRBJ1-2, is SQTIHQWPATLVQPVGSPLSLECTVEGTSNPNLYWYRQAAGRGLQLLFYSVGIGQISSEVPQNLSASRPQDRQFILSSKKLLLSDSGFYLCAWSTQAPINYGYTFGSGTRLTVV.

The chain has TRBV15 and TRBJ2-5, with a possible D match to TRBD2 (5 bases). With 8 bases removed from V and 1 base from J, the gap between germline ends came to 11 bases. Germline V CDR1 and CDR2: LNHNV, YYDKDF (reference sequence). The CDR3 has 13 residues. The CDR3 here is CATCSEGQETQYF. The CDR3 DNA is TGTGCCACCTGTAGCGAAGGCCAAGAGACCCAGTACTTC.

The rearrangement uses TRBV10-1 and TRBJ2-1; the match to TRBD2 covers 16 bases. The trim removed 0 bases at V and 4 bases at J, leaving 6 bases unmatched. This CDR3 is built from 19 residues. The germline gives CDR1 WNHNN, CDR2 SYGVQD (reference sequence). The CDR3 region has the DNA TGCGCCAGCAGTGAGTCAACGGGACTAGCGGGAGGGCGTTACAATGAGCAGTTCTTC. Protein: CASSESTGLAGGRYNEQFF.

The rearrangement joins TRBV5-6 to TRBJ2-5; 9 bases fit TRBD2. The CDR3 length is 16 residues. Germline values: CDR1 SGHDT, CDR2 YYEEEE. The V segment lost 0 bases and the J segment 2 bases; nucleotides outside the gene matches: 5. CDR3 residues: CASSLGGLAPQETQYF. The CDR3 bases are TGTGCCAGCAGCTTGGGGGGACTAGCCCCACAAGAGACCCAGTACTTC.

The genes are TRBV25-1 and TRBJ2-3, with 9 bases that match TRBD1. CDR3 size: 16 residues. Germline CDR1 is MGHDK and CDR2 is SYGVNS. V was pared by 3 bases and J by 3 bases, with 7 bases of the junction left unmatched. The CDR3 DNA reads TGTGCCAGCAGTGAGGGACAGGGCTGGACTACAGATACGCAGTATTTT. Its translation is CASSEGQGWTTDTQYF.

V is TRBV6-5 and J is TRBJ1-1; 7 nucleotides match TRBD1. Germline lookup yields CDR1 MNHEY and CDR2 SVGAGI. Trimming at V came to 10 bases and at J to 5 bases, leaving 7 bases not matched to a gene. The CDR3 runs to 12 residues. The CDR3 loop is CATENRGTEAFF. DNA for the CDR3: TGTGCCACCGAAAACAGGGGTACTGAAGCTTTCTTT.

The chain carries TRBV29-1 and TRBJ2-7; TRBD2 agrees at 9 bases. After removal of 4 bases from V and 3 bases from J, the junction contained 1 base not matched to a gene. This CDR3 comprises 12 residues. Germline values: CDR1 SQVTM, CDR2 ANQGSEA. As DNA, the CDR3 is TGCAGCGTTGGGCGGGAGGGCTACGAGCAGTACTTC. This encodes CSVGREGYEQYF.